The clone carrying this TCR beta chain has more than one count but fewer than ten. The CDR3 has 14 amino acids. Trimming shortened V by 9 bases and J by 3 bases, and 17 bases separated the two germline ends. Germline CDR1 and CDR2: MNHEY and SVGAGI. This entry belongs to a study of human T cells and chemical hapten exposure. As for time point: patch test 2, 6 weeks after DPC sensitization. The treatment denotes: therapeutic diphenylcyclopropenone sensitization with weekly scalp DPC. Original handling: Individual samples carried between roughly 23,224 and 750,000 TCRs, with some 100,000 as the median. TCRdb reprocessed the RACE reads with MiXCR, giving one entry per CDR3 protein. The V and J calls were determined by TCRdb, not by the authors. The sample holds hundreds of thousands of distinct CDR3 sequences, over 6% seen once.

This clonotype was obtained from a woman aged 18 to 35 with alopecia areata. Some clones in this sample may be carry-over from other donors' samples. Sequencing was performed on whole blood, taken in connection with sensitization to the hapten diphenylcyclopropenone (DPC). This chain connects TRBV6-5 to TRBJ1-1; D possibly corresponds to TRBD1 (5 bases). The CDR3 coding sequence is TGTGCCAGTAAGGGGAGGGGCCGGGACACTGAAGCTTTCTTT. Its translation is CASKGRGRDTEAFF.